The source of this T cell receptor (beta chain) is a study of neurological immune-mediated disorders. TCRdb ran MiXCR on the 5' RACE reads and lists one entry per CDR3 protein. Here the sample spans roughly 80,000 distinct CDR3 sequences, around 10% being singletons. A total of 2 million PBMCs stored at -80 degrees C provided the unsorted libraries. V was shortened by 5 bases and J by 4 bases, with 10 bases between the two germline ends. The V gene's germline CDR1 is SGHRS and CDR2 YFSETQ. The CDR3 is 13 residues long. This clonotype was seen ten or more times. The chain couples TRBV5-1 to TRBJ2-1, with a weak D call TRBD2 (5 bases). The receptor comes from a man between 40 and 49 years old in good health. Sequenced material: PBMCs. The CDR3: CASRGSGYNEQFF. The CDR3 DNA is TGCGCCAGCAGGGGGAGCGGTTACAATGAGCAGTTCTTC.